These 32 T cell receptor beta chains originate from one sample sequenced in a study of control samples from healthy donors and cancer patients. Produced via immunoSEQ multiplex PCR; TCRdb's table is partial and in-frame only. The table has about 150,000 clones, about 86% seen once. Input material: blood. All receptors derive from a man between 18 and 29 years old in good health.

This sequence joins TRBV30 and TRBJ1-5, with D perhaps matching TRBD1 (6 bases). Germline CDR1 and CDR2: GTSNPN and SVGIG (reference sequence). The length of the CDR3 is 16 residues. V lost 0 bases and J lost 4, with 16 bases in between. The CDR3 DNA follows: TGTGCCTGGAGTGTACGGGGAACAGGGATAAATCAGCCCCAGCATTTT. This gives the protein CAWSVRGTGINQPQHF.

V and J are TRBV28 and TRBJ2-1; 7 bases align to TRBD2. CDR3 size: 17 residues. Germline CDR1 MDHEN, CDR2 SYDVKM. V lost 3 bases, J lost 0 bases, and 8 bases stayed unmatched. CDR3 loop: CASSLARGDPSYNEQFF. The CDR3 region has the DNA TGTGCCAGCAGTTTGGCCCGGGGGGACCCCTCCTACAATGAGCAGTTCTTC.

V and J are TRBV19 and TRBJ1-4; D uncertain. This CDR3 comprises 12 residues. V was clipped by 2 bases and J by 5 bases, with 3 bases between them. Germline V CDR1 and CDR2: LNHDA, SQIVND (reference sequence). In DNA form, the CDR3 reads TGTGCCAGTAGTATATGGAATGAAAAACTGTTTTTT. It specifies CASSIWNEKLFF.

V and J are TRBV9 and TRBJ1-2; D gene uncertain. The CDR3 extends over 13 amino acids. The V gene lost 0 bases and the J gene lost 6 bases, with 9 bases spanning the gap. Germline CDR1 and CDR2: SGDLS and YYNGEE. CDR3 coding DNA: TGTGCCAGCAGCGTAGGGGTGGGAGATGGCTACACCTTC. Protein sequence: CASSVGVGDGYTF.

The CDR3 region has the DNA TGTGCCAGCAGCTTCAGGGGGGCCGAGCAGTACTTC. Translated, it gives CASSFRGAEQYF. The rearrangement links TRBV7-2 to TRBJ2-7; D perhaps matches TRBD1 (7 bases). CDR1 and CDR2 (germline): SGHTA, FQGNSA. The CDR3 length is 12 residues. V was trimmed by 3 bases and J by 6 bases, leaving 9 bases between them.

The chain carries TRBV4-3 and TRBJ1-1, with D tentatively TRBD1 (5 bases). The V end was cut by 0 bases, the J end by 3 bases, with 14 bases between. CDR1 is LGHNA, CDR2 YSLEER, per germline. The CDR3 length is 16 residues. The CDR3 protein is CASSQDTVGGDTEAFF. CDR3 in DNA: TGCGCCAGCAGCCAAGACACCGTGGGGGGGGACACTGAAGCTTTCTTT.

V gene TRBV4-1 combines with J gene TRBJ1-1, with D maybe TRBD1 (5 bases). V gave up 6 bases and J gave up 5 bases, with 13 bases separating them. This CDR3 contains 13 residues. The germline gives CDR1 MGHRA, CDR2 YSYEKL. The CDR3 nucleotides read TGCGCCAGCAGTGTCCAGGGCGGAACTGAAGCTTTCTTT. As protein: CASSVQGGTEAFF.

V is TRBV11-2 and J is TRBJ2-7; TRBD2 matches 9 bases. Germline CDR1 SGHAT, CDR2 FQNNGV. The junction had 10 bases not matched to a gene; V was cut back by 1 base and J by 3 bases. This CDR3 is built from 17 residues. CDR3 loop: CASSLVAGGTGYYEQYF. The CDR3 DNA follows: TGTGCCAGCAGCTTAGTGGCGGGGGGGACGGGATACTACGAGCAGTACTTC.

V and J are TRBV19 and TRBJ1-6; possible D gene TRBD1, 5 bases. From germline, CDR1 is LNHDA and CDR2 SQIVND (reference sequence). The CDR3 has 16 amino acids. V was shortened by 1 base and J by 6 bases, with 13 bases between the two germline ends. CDR3 protein: CASSIAGDGGNSPLHF. The CDR3 bases are TGTGCCAGTAGTATAGCGGGAGACGGGGGTAATTCACCCCTCCACTTT.

This sequence joins TRBV6-4 and TRBJ1-3, with TRBD1 matching 9 bases. In germline, CDR1 is MRHNA, CDR2 SNTAGT. Trimming cost V 6 bases and J 6 bases; bases outside gene matches: 12. This CDR3 comprises 16 residues. CDR3 protein: CASSRPGQGRENTIYF. The CDR3 DNA is TGTGCCAGCAGCCGCCCCGGACAGGGGAGAGAAAACACCATATATTTT.

This rearrangement joins TRBV20-1 to TRBJ2-3, with D unresolved. The V end lost 3 bases, the J end lost 6 bases, and 7 bases lay between the germline ends. There are 11 residues in the CDR3. Looked up from germline, CDR1 is DFQATT and CDR2 is SNEGSKA (reference sequence). DNA of the CDR3: TGCAGTGCTAGTCTGCTCGATACGCAGTATTTT. Its translation: CSASLLDTQYF.

The V and J genes are TRBV7-3 and TRBJ2-3; 7 bases are shared with TRBD2. The CDR3 totals 16 residues. The germline CDR1 and CDR2 sequences are SGHTA and FQGTGA. Trimming cost V 2 bases and J 2 bases; bases outside gene matches: 7. The CDR3 reads CASSLLGGGPTDTQYF. CDR3 DNA: TGTGCCAGCAGCTTATTGGGCGGGGGTCCCACAGATACGCAGTATTTT.

The V gene is TRBV3-1 (or the pseudogene TRBV3-2), the J gene TRBJ1-2; D is possibly TRBD1 (5 bases). The germline V gene has CDR1 LGHDT and CDR2 YNNKEL (reference sequence). V was clipped by 4 bases and J by 2 bases, with 14 bases between them. There are 15 residues in the CDR3. The CDR3 nucleotides are TGTGCCAGCAGCCTCCTCAGCGGGACGAACTATGGCTACACCTTC. It yields the protein CASSLLSGTNYGYTF.

This sequence joins TRBV2 and TRBJ2-2, with D perhaps TRBD1 (6 bases). Germline lookup yields CDR1 SNHLY and CDR2 FYNNEI. The CDR3 consists of 16 residues. The CDR3 DNA is TGTGCGGGCAGTCCCCTTGGGACAAAGTCAACCGGGGAGCTGTTTTTT. Translating gives CAGSPLGTKSTGELFF.

This rearrangement joins TRBV20-1 to TRBJ2-7; D unresolved. V lost 6 bases, J lost 0 bases, and 6 bases lay in between. The CDR3 has 11 residues. The germline CDR1 and CDR2 sequences are DFQATT and SNEGSKA (reference sequence). The CDR3 sequence: CSARNSYEQYF. The CDR3 DNA is TGCAGTGCGAGAAACTCCTACGAGCAGTACTTC.

V is TRBV5-1 and J is TRBJ2-7; D remains unclear. The germline V gene has CDR1 SGHRS and CDR2 YFSETQ. The CDR3 totals 13 residues. Trimming left V 0 bases short and J 5 bases short, with 9 bases between. This CDR3 reads CASSLGVSHEQYF. CDR3 bases: TGCGCCAGCAGCTTGGGGGTAAGCCACGAGCAGTACTTC.

The CDR3: CASSEVPSWDNEQFF. For the CDR3, the DNA is TGTGCCAGCAGTGAAGTCCCCTCTTGGGACAATGAGCAGTTCTTC. V usage is TRBV6-1 and J usage is TRBJ2-1; D gene uncertain. This CDR3 is built from 15 residues. Germline V CDR1 and CDR2: MNHNS, SASEGT. V lost 1 base and J 5 bases, leaving 12 bases between the germline ends.

The DNA for the CDR3 is TGTGCCAGCAGCGACGCGACAGGGGGTTACCAAGAGACCCAGTACTTC. This encodes CASSDATGGYQETQYF. The V gene is TRBV9, the J gene TRBJ2-5, with TRBD1 matching over 9 bases. V gave up 3 bases and J gave up 0 bases; unmatched junction bases: 6. This CDR3 has 16 amino acids. Looked up from germline, CDR1 is SGDLS and CDR2 is YYNGEE.

The chain carries TRBV28 and TRBJ1-1, with 8 positions matching TRBD1. V gave up 5 bases and J gave up 6 bases; unmatched junction bases: 11. Per germline, CDR1 MDHEN and CDR2 SYDVKM. This CDR3 region has 15 residues. The DNA for the CDR3 is TGTGCCAGCAGTAGAGACAGGGGCCGAGACCCTGAAGCTTTCTTT. It specifies CASSRDRGRDPEAFF.

V usage is TRBV28 and J usage is TRBJ1-3; D possibly corresponds to TRBD1 (5 bases). Trimming took off 7 bases at V and 0 bases at J, with 13 bases between the two ends. The germline gives CDR1 MDHEN, CDR2 SYDVKM. The length of the CDR3 is 15 residues. Written as DNA, the CDR3 is TGTGCCAGCATCAGTGGGGGGAGCTCTGGAAACACCATATATTTT. Translation gives CASISGGSSGNTIYF. Complete variable domain (other parts from reference TRBV28 and TRBJ1-3): DVKVTQSSRYLVKRTGEKVFLECVQDMDHENMFWYRQDPGLGLRLIYFSYDVKMKEKGDIPEGYSVSREKKERFSLILESASTNQTSMYLCASISGGSSGNTIYFGEGSWLTVV.

The genes are TRBV5-5 and TRBJ1-1; the match to TRBD1 covers 9 bases. The CDR3 contains 15 residues. CDR1 and CDR2 (germline): SGHKS, YYEKEE (reference sequence). V gave up 6 bases and J gave up 0 bases; unmatched junction bases: 6. The CDR3: CASMLQGAMNTEAFF. The DNA of the CDR3 is TGTGCCAGCATGCTACAGGGGGCGATGAACACTGAAGCTTTCTTT.

The chain employs TRBV10-3 and TRBJ1-2; D not resolved. Trimming cost V 0 bases and J 8 bases, with 16 bases left between them. Germline CDR1 and CDR2: ENHRY and SYGVKD. The CDR3 runs to 15 residues. Here the CDR3 reads CAISESGGDFGGYTF. CDR3 DNA sequence: TGTGCCATCAGTGAGTCGGGCGGGGATTTCGGGGGCTACACCTTC.

The gene calls are TRBV6-6 and TRBJ2-5, with 7 bases lining up with TRBD1. With V trimmed by 2 bases and J by 10 bases, 13 bases remained unmatched. CDR1 MNHNY and CDR2 SVGAGI come from the germline V gene (reference sequence). The CDR3 is 15 residues long. CDR3 DNA sequence: TGTGCCAGCAGTTACCCCGGGACAGAAAATGAGGGCCAGTACTTC. Translated: CASSYPGTENEGQYF.

This clone was seen once. The chain employs TRBV18 and TRBJ2-7; a possible D gene is TRBD1 (7 bases). CDR3 length: 13 amino acids. Germline-derived CDR1 and CDR2 are KGHSH and LQKENI. V shed 4 bases and J shed 3 bases, with 10 bases lying between them. The CDR3 DNA sequence: TGTGCCAGCTCACTTCAGGGGGGCTACGAGCAGTACTTC. Its protein is CASSLQGGYEQYF.

The chain employs TRBV9 and TRBJ2-2; no clear D gene. Trimming cost V 0 bases and J 7 bases, with 10 bases left between them. The CDR3 has 14 amino acids. Germline loops: CDR1 SGDLS, CDR2 YYNGEE. The CDR3 DNA sequence: TGTGCCAGCAGCGTAGCACCGGGCAGCGGGGAGCTGTTTTTT. It translates to CASSVAPGSGELFF.

The chain couples TRBV4-1 to TRBJ2-1, with D perhaps assigned TRBD1 or TRBD2 (5 bases each). Germline V gene sequence: CDR1 MGHRA, CDR2 YSYEKL. This CDR3 has 13 amino acids. Trimming cost V 1 base and J 14 bases, with 15 bases left between them. The CDR3 sequence: CASSQVFGREKFF. The CDR3 bases are TGCGCCAGCAGCCAAGTTTTTGGCAGGGAGAAGTTCTTC.

The chain carries TRBV6-1 and TRBJ2-5; a weak D match, TRBD2 (5 bases). Per the germline V gene, CDR1 is MNHNS and CDR2 is SASEGT. The CDR3 totals 14 residues. The ends were cut back, 2 bases at V and 3 bases at J, with 10 bases in the middle. For the CDR3, the DNA is TGTGCCAGCAGTGAAAATTGGGAGAAAGAGACCCAGTACTTC. The encoded protein is CASSENWEKETQYF.

The J gene is TRBJ2-2, the V gene TRBV29-1, with D unresolved. Trimming removed 3 bases from V and 1 base from J, with 3 bases in between. The CDR3 has 12 residues. Germline V gene lookup returns CDR1 SQVTM and CDR2 ANQGSEA. The CDR3 coding sequence is TGCAGCGTTGAGGAGAACACCGGGGAGCTGTTTTTT. Translation: CSVEENTGELFF.

The chain is built from TRBV15 and TRBJ2-7, with D possibly being TRBD1 or TRBD2 (6 bases each). From germline, CDR1 is LNHNV and CDR2 YYDKDF (reference sequence). This CDR3 contains 13 residues. V was clipped by 2 bases and J by 4 bases, with 9 bases between them. CDR3 loop: CATSRRGGYEQYF. In DNA form, the CDR3 reads TGTGCCACCAGCAGACGAGGGGGGTACGAGCAGTACTTC.

The chain couples TRBV2 to TRBJ2-1; the D call may be TRBD1 or TRBD2 (5 bases each). CDR1 and CDR2 from the germline V gene are SNHLY and FYNNEI. The CDR3 contains 10 residues. V lost 7 bases to trimming and J lost 9 bases, with 7 bases between them. CDR3 residues: CASKGTEQFF. The DNA for the CDR3 is TGTGCCAGCAAGGGGACTGAGCAGTTCTTC.

The genes are TRBV7-8 and TRBJ2-1; 10 bases line up with TRBD1. Germline-derived CDR1 and CDR2 are SGHVS and FQNEAQ. Germline trimming cut 9 bases from V and 5 bases from J; bases unmatched to any gene: 7. This CDR3 comprises 14 residues. Here the CDR3 DNA reads TGTGCCAGTAAGGGGACAGGGGCGCACAATGAGCAGTTCTTC. Its protein is CASKGTGAHNEQFF.

The chain combines TRBV28 with TRBJ1-2, with D hard to call. Germline V CDR1 and CDR2: MDHEN, SYDVKM. The CDR3 consists of 11 residues. The ends were cut back, 10 bases at V and 8 bases at J, with 14 bases in the middle. CDR3 DNA: TGTGCCACTCAATCCCCGTGGGGCTACACCTTC. This gives the protein CATQSPWGYTF.